Listed here are 25 T cell receptor beta chains from one sample, sequenced in a study of identical twins. TCRdb reanalysed the 5' RACE reads using MiXCR and keeps one entry per CDR3 protein. The repertoire holds around 490,000 distinct CDR3 sequences, with over 12% as singletons. These data were also reused for a study on yellow fever vaccine responses in identical twins.

What was sequenced was CD4+ T cells sorted from blood. The receptors come from a woman aged 18-30 years in good health.

The V and J genes are TRBV19 and TRBJ2-3, with D possibly called TRBD1 or TRBD2 (6 bases each). V gave up 4 bases and J gave up 6 bases, with 14 bases separating them. The CDR3 runs 14 residues. Looked up from germline, CDR1 is LNHDA and CDR2 is SQIVND (reference sequence). The CDR3 DNA is TGTGCCAGTAGTAGACAGGCTGGAGGGGATACGCAGTATTTT. Translation: CASSRQAGGDTQYF.

This clonotype was seen a few times. The J gene is TRBJ2-3, the V gene TRBV29-1, with 9 bases lining up with TRBD1. The CDR3 is 14 amino acids. V was pared by 3 bases and J by 4 bases, with 5 bases of the junction left unmatched. From germline, CDR1 is SQVTM and CDR2 ANQGSEA. The CDR3: CSVDRDRVPDTQYF. In DNA, the CDR3 is TGCAGCGTTGACCGGGACAGGGTCCCAGATACGCAGTATTTT.

The rearrangement joins TRBV29-1 to TRBJ1-1; D is unresolved. The CDR3 covers 15 residues. The V end lost 4 bases, the J end lost 0 bases, and 15 bases lay between the germline ends. Germline CDR1 SQVTM, CDR2 ANQGSEA. CDR3 loop: CSVGVLGPMNTEAFF. CDR3 coding DNA: TGCAGCGTTGGAGTATTAGGGCCCATGAACACTGAAGCTTTCTTT. Using reference TRBV29-1 and TRBJ1-1 for the parts outside the CDR3, the full variable domain is SAVISQKPSRDICQRGTSLTIQCQVDSQVTMMFWYRQQPGQSLTLIATANQGSEATYESGFVIDKFPISRPNLTFSTLTVSNMSPEDSSIYLCSVGVLGPMNTEAFFGQGTRLTVV.

This clonotype was observed a handful of times. Here the CDR3 DNA reads TGTGCCATCAGCGCAATGGGGGGTTTAGTGAACACTGAAGCTTTCTTT. It yields the protein CAISAMGGLVNTEAFF. The chain couples TRBV10-3 to TRBJ1-1; D is perhaps TRBD1 (5 bases). V lost 6 bases to trimming and J lost 0 bases, with 17 bases between them. There are 16 residues in the CDR3. The germline CDR1 and CDR2 sequences are ENHRY and SYGVKD.

This clonotype was counted a few times. The chain uses TRBV4-1 and TRBJ2-2; 11 bases align to TRBD2. The germline V gene encodes CDR1 MGHRA and CDR2 YSYEKL. After removal of 6 bases from V and 4 bases from J, the junction contained 7 bases not matched to a gene. The CDR3 loop spans 16 amino acids. Written as DNA, the CDR3 is TGCGCCAGCAGACTTAGCGGGGGGGCTGGCACCGGGGAGCTGTTTTTT. Residues: CASRLSGGAGTGELFF.

The CDR3 region has the DNA TGCAGTGCTAGAAGGTCGACTAGCGGACGCACAGATACGCAGTATTTT. This sequence encodes CSARRSTSGRTDTQYF. The chain is built from TRBV20-1 and TRBJ2-3; 9 nucleotides line up with TRBD2. Germline V gene lookup returns CDR1 DFQATT and CDR2 SNEGSKA (reference sequence). V gave up 2 bases and J gave up 1 base; unmatched junction bases: 7. There are 16 residues in the CDR3.

The sample holds many counts of this clonotype. In nucleotides, the CDR3 is TGTGCCAGCAGTTATGGCACCGAAAAACTGTTTTTT. This sequence encodes CASSYGTEKLFF. The chain employs TRBV12-3 or TRBV12-4 and TRBJ1-4; D not resolved. This CDR3 region has 12 residues. Trimming removed 4 bases at V and 8 bases at J, with 8 bases between.

This clonotype appeared a few times. The chain combines TRBV20-1 with TRBJ2-1; D is perhaps TRBD2 (5 bases). Germline CDR1 is DFQATT and CDR2 is SNEGSKA (reference sequence). The V end lost 4 bases, the J end lost 0 bases, and 13 bases lay between the germline ends. This CDR3 has 15 amino acids. The CDR3 coding sequence is TGCAGTGCTAAAAGCGGCCATAGCTCCTACAATGAGCAGTTCTTC. Protein product: CSAKSGHSSYNEQFF.

This clonotype was seen a handful of times. This sequence joins TRBV27 and TRBJ2-1; D may be TRBD1 (6 bases). The V and J ends lost 5 bases and 3 bases respectively, with 17 bases between them. The germline V gene has CDR1 MNHEY and CDR2 SMNVEV (reference sequence). The CDR3 contains 16 residues. The CDR3 sequence is CASSQPRTGFYNEQFF. CDR3 sequence (DNA): TGTGCCAGCAGTCAGCCCCGTACAGGGTTCTACAATGAGCAGTTCTTC.

This clonotype was seen more than once but under ten times. The rearrangement joins TRBV5-1 to TRBJ2-1; tentatively, D is TRBD2 (5 bases). Trimming took 4 bases from V and 9 from J, leaving 17 bases between them. Per germline, CDR1 SGHRS and CDR2 YFSETQ. This CDR3 has 14 amino acids. The CDR3 region is CASSPETSRREQFF. CDR3 nucleotides: TGCGCCAGCAGCCCGGAAACTAGTCGTCGTGAGCAGTTCTTC. Full variable domain (rest looked up from reference TRBV5-1 and TRBJ2-1): KAGVTQTPRYLIKTRGQQVTLSCSPISGHRSVSWYQQTPGQGLQFLFEYFSETQRNKGNFPGRFSGRQFSNSRSEMNVSTLELGDSALYLCASSPETSRREQFFGPGTRLTVL.

This clonotype has just a few counts. CDR3 loop: CSAAISGANVLTF. Written as DNA, the CDR3 is TGCAGTGCCGCCATCTCTGGGGCCAACGTCCTGACTTTC. The chain carries TRBV20-1 and TRBJ2-6; no definite D call. CDR1 DFQATT and CDR2 SNEGSKA come from the germline V gene (reference sequence). This CDR3 region has 13 residues. V lost 6 bases and J lost 0, with 6 bases in between.

This clonotype has a handful of counts. The chain is built from TRBV15 and TRBJ2-7, with 8 bases matching TRBD1. Trimming removed 5 bases from V and 7 bases from J; junction bases left unmatched: 13. The germline V gene has CDR1 LNHNV and CDR2 YYDKDF (reference sequence). The CDR3 runs to 15 residues. The CDR3, as DNA: TGTGCCACCAGCGGACCTATGTTTCAGGGGGCGGAGCAGTACTTC. Translation: CATSGPMFQGAEQYF. Drawing the rest from reference TRBV15 and TRBJ2-7, the complete variable domain is DAMVIQNPRYQVTQFGKPVTLSCSQTLNHNVMYWYQQKSSQAPKLLFHYYDKDFNNEADTPDNFQSRRPNTSFCFLDIRSPGLGDTAMYLCATSGPMFQGAEQYFGPGTRLTVT.

This clonotype was picked up many times. This chain uses TRBV4-1 with TRBJ2-3; 9 bases line up with TRBD2. V gave up 4 bases and J gave up 4 bases; unmatched junction bases: 12. The CDR3 runs to 17 residues. The germline gives CDR1 MGHRA, CDR2 YSYEKL. The CDR3 is CASSRGVGTSMADTQYF. The CDR3 DNA reads as TGCGCCAGCAGCCGGGGGGTCGGGACTAGCATGGCAGATACGCAGTATTTT.

Notes on this clonotype: Relative to the germline gene, one junction end is altered; a read error may explain this. V gene TRBV28 combines with J gene TRBJ1-4; the D is unclear. The CDR3 runs 12 residues. Germline loops: CDR1 MDHEN, CDR2 SYDVKM. The CDR3: CASSTLPENLFF. The CDR3 DNA sequence: TGTGCCAGCAGTACTCTCCCCGAAAACCTGTTTTTT.

Only a few counts were recorded for this clonotype. The gene calls are TRBV6-1 and TRBJ2-1; 10 bases are shared with TRBD1. The J segment lost 7 bases and the V segment lost 7 bases, leaving 10 bases of the junction unmatched. The germline V gene encodes CDR1 MNHNS and CDR2 SASEGT. This CDR3 is 15 amino acids long. CDR3 in amino acids: CASTPVRTGGNEQFF. The CDR3 coding sequence is TGTGCCAGCACCCCCGTCCGGACAGGGGGAAATGAGCAGTTCTTC.

This chain links TRBV5-5 with TRBJ2-1; D possibly corresponds to TRBD2 (5 bases). Per the germline V gene, CDR1 is SGHKS and CDR2 is YYEKEE (reference sequence). The CDR3 runs 15 residues. The germline V and J ends were trimmed by 5 bases and 3 bases, with 15 bases remaining between them. CDR3 residues: CASRLWEQYYNEQFF. As DNA, the CDR3 is TGTGCCAGCAGACTCTGGGAGCAGTACTACAATGAGCAGTTCTTC.

The chain carries TRBV27 and TRBJ2-3; TRBD2 matches at 7 bases. The CDR3 extends over 19 amino acids. Trimming at V came to 6 bases and at J to 2 bases, leaving 20 bases not matched to a gene. Germline V gene lookup returns CDR1 MNHEY and CDR2 SMNVEV (reference sequence). CDR3 residues: CASRRYSAVGSGITDTQYF. DNA for the CDR3: TGTGCCAGCAGACGTTATTCGGCCGTAGGCAGCGGGATCACAGATACGCAGTATTTT.

The gene calls are TRBV10-3 and TRBJ2-1, with TRBD2 matching over 9 bases. Germline CDR1 ENHRY, CDR2 SYGVKD. J was trimmed by 8 bases and V by 3 bases; bases with no gene match: 11. CDR3 length: 16 amino acids. CDR3 residues: CAISDLRGRAVDEQFF. DNA for the CDR3: TGTGCCATCAGTGATCTTCGCGGGAGGGCCGTCGATGAGCAGTTCTTC.

This clonotype has more than one count but fewer than ten. This chain links TRBV24-1 with TRBJ2-3; D uncertain. Germline V lookup: CDR1 KGHDR, CDR2 SFDVKD. The germline V and J ends were trimmed by 1 base and 7 bases, with 5 bases remaining between them. The CDR3 is 12 amino acids. This CDR3 reads CATSDFVHTQYF. DNA for the CDR3: TGTGCCACCAGTGATTTCGTCCATACGCAGTATTTT.

V and J are TRBV6-5 and TRBJ2-7, with 13 bases identical to TRBD2. CDR3 length: 15 residues. V dropped 2 bases and J dropped 7; count of bases not matched to a gene: 5. The germline CDR1 and CDR2 sequences are MNHEY and SVGAGI. The CDR3 region is CASSYVTSGRKEQYF. CDR3 sequence (DNA): TGTGCCAGCAGTTACGTGACTAGCGGGAGGAAAGAGCAGTACTTC.

This clonotype was observed a handful of times. This chain connects TRBV3-1 to TRBJ2-1, with D hard to call. Germline CDR1 and CDR2: LGHDT and YNNKEL (reference sequence). The CDR3 consists of 12 residues. V was trimmed by 8 bases and J by 7 bases, leaving 12 bases between them. The CDR3 region has the DNA TGTGCCAGCCAAGGGATTGAGAATGAGCAGTTCTTC. Amino acids: CASQGIENEQFF.

The rearrangement links TRBV28 to TRBJ1-3; maybe TRBD1 (6 bases). The V gene lost 6 bases and the J gene lost 2 bases, with 11 bases spanning the gap. CDR1 MDHEN and CDR2 SYDVKM come from the germline V gene. The CDR3 runs to 14 residues. CDR3 region: CASSPQGAGNTIYF. The CDR3 bases are TGTGCCAGCAGCCCACAGGGAGCTGGAAACACCATATATTTT.

The chain links TRBV20-1 to TRBJ1-2; 7 bases agree with TRBD1. CDR3 length equals 10 residues. The trim removed 6 bases at V and 7 bases at J, leaving 2 bases unmatched. Germline V gives CDR1 DFQATT, CDR2 SNEGSKA (reference sequence). CDR3 sequence: CSAEGAGYTF. CDR3 nucleotide sequence: TGCAGTGCCGAGGGGGCTGGCTACACCTTC.

A few counts support this clonotype. J is TRBJ2-7 and V is TRBV7-9; 8 bases line up with TRBD1. The CDR3 has 17 residues. V lost 5 bases to trimming and J lost 3 bases; unmatched junction nucleotides: 15. Germline V gene sequence: CDR1 SEHNR, CDR2 FQNEAQ (reference sequence). CDR3: CASSLKGGQVADYEQYF. The CDR3 DNA sequence: TGTGCCAGCAGCCTAAAAGGGGGACAGGTAGCAGACTACGAGCAGTACTTC.

The V and J genes are TRBV11-2 and TRBJ2-2; D is uncertain. The CDR3 extends over 14 amino acids. Germline CDR1 and CDR2: SGHAT and FQNNGV. V gave up 0 bases and J gave up 5 bases, with 7 bases separating them. CDR3 sequence reads: CASSLDIITGELFF. The DNA of the CDR3 is TGTGCCAGCAGCTTAGATATAATAACCGGGGAGCTGTTTTTT.